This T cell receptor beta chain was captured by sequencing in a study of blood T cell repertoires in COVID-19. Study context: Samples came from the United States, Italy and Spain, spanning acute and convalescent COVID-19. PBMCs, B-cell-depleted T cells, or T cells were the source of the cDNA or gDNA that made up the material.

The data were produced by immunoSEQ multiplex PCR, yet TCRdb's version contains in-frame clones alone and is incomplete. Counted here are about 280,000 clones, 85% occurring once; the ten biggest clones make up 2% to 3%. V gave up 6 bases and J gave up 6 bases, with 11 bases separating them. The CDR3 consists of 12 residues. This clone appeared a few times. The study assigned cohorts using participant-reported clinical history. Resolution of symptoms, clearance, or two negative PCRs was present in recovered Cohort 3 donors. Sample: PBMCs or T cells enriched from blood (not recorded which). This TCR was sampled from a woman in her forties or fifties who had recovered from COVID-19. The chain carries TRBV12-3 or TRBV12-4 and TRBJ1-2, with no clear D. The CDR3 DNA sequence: TGTGCCAGCAGCCCCGATGGAGATGGCTACACCTTC. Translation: CASSPDGDGYTF.